This T cell receptor beta chain was profiled in a study of T cells in Graves' hyperthyroidism and ophthalmopathy. At the level of the study: Peripheral blood was drawn at first diagnosis, prior to all treatment.

Diagnosis relied on clinical symptoms, serum thyroxine and TRAb, thyroid ultrasound and orbital computed tomography. This clonotype was recorded a few times. Its matching antigen is unknown. Study conclusions and caveats: A model built on 13 V-J features separated ophthalmopathy from stable hyperthyroidism.

Amplification of TCR beta CDR3 regions was performed using RNA transcripts as template. Carried out on the TCR CDR3, a first-round RT-PCR used the HTBI primer set. TCRdb reprocessed the multiplex PCR reads with MiXCR, giving one entry per CDR3 protein. The sample includes about 360,000 distinct CDR3 sequences, 20% to 25% of them seen just once. Germline V CDR1 and CDR2: MNHNS, SASEGT. V was trimmed by 5 bases and J by 3 bases, leaving 17 bases between them. This CDR3 spans 15 amino acids. The chain is built from TRBV6-1 and TRBJ2-7; TRBD1 is a possible D gene (7 bases). Sequencing was carried out using blood. The TCR originated in a man over 45 with Graves' hyperthyroidism. CDR3 amino acids: CASSQMTGTGYEQYF. The CDR3, as DNA: TGTGCCAGCAGTCAAATGACAGGGACTGGCTACGAGCAGTACTTC.